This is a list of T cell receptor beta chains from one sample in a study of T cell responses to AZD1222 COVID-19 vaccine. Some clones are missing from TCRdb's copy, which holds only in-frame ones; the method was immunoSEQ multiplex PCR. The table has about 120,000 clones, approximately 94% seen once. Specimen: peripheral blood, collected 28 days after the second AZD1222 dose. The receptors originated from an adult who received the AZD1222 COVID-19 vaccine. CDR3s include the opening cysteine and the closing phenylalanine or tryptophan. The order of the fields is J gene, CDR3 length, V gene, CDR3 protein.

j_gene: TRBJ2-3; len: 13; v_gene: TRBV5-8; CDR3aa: CASSVPPAAAQYF
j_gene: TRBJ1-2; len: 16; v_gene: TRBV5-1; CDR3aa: CASRLIRGAVVYGYTF
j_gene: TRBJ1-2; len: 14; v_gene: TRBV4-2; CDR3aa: CASSQETSIYGYTF
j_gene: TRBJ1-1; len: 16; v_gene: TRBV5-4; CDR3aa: CASSFLGQGANTEAFF
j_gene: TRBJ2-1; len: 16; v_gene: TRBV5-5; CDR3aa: CASSLTGPSPFNEQFF
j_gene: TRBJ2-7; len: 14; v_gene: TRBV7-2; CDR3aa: CASSLGQGTYEQYF
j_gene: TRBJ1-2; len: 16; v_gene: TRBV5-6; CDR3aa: CASSLVRESTNYGYTF
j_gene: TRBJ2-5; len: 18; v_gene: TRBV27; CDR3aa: CASSFNPPRQGNQETQYF
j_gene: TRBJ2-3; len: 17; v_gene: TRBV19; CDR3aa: CASSRGVGLAGTDTQYF
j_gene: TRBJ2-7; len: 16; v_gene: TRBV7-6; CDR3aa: CASSFTSGGAVAEQYF
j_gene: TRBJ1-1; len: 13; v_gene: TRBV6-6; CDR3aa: CASRLDRDTEAFF
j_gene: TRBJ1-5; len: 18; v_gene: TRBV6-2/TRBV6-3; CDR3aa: CASSHNRNYGDSNQPQHF
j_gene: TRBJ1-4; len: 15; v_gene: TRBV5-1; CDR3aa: CASSLQPGPNEKLFF
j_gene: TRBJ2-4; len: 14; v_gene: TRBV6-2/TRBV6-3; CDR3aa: CASSRGGSKNIQYF
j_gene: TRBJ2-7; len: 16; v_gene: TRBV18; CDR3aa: CASSPPVGSGTYEQYF
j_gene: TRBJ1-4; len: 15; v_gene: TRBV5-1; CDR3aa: CASSPMGSTNEKLFF
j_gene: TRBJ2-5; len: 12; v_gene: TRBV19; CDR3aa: CASSTPGETQYF
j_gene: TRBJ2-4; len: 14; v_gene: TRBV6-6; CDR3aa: CASMPQLAKNIQYF
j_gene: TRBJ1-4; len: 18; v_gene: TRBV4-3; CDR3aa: CASSPLGSHLATNEKLFF
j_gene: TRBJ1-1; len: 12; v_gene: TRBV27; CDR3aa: CASSLQGGHAFF
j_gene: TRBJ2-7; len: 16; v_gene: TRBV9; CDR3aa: CASSVGVLDRLHEQYF
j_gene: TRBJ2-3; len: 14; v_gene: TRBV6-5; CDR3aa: CASSSRWDTDTQYF
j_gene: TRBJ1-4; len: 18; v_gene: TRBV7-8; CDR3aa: CASSLARDRRNLGEKLFF
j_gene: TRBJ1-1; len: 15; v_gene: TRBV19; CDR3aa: CASSAPGTGNTEAFF
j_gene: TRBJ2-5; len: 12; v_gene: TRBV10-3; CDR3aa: CATGLDQETQYF
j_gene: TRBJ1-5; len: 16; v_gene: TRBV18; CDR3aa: CASSSGTGNSNQPQHF
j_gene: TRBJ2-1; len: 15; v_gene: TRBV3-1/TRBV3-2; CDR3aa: CASSQASGAVNEQFF
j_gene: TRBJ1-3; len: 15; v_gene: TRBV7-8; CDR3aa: CASSPDPDSGNTIYF
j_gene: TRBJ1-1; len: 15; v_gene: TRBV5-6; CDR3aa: CASSPRQGWGTEAFF
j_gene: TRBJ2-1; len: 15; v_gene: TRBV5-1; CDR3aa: CASSLGTSSYNEQFF
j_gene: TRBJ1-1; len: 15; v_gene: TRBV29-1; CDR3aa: CSVDVGVSSNTEAFF
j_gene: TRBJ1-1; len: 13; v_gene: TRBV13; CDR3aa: CASSLGRAGQAFF
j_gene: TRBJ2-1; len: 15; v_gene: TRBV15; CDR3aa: CATSRDLTRIHEQFF
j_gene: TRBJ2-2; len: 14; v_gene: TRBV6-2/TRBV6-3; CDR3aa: CASSYSRVSGELFF
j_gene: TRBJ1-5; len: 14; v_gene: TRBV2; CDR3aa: CASTPDRVTQPQHF
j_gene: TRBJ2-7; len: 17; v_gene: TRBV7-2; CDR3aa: CASSLGVGLAVPYEQYF
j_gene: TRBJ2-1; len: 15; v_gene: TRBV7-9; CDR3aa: CASSPDRGTYNEQFF
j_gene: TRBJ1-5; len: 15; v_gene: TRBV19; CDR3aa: CASTLMGTGNQPQHF
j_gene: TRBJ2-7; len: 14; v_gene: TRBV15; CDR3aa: CATSSATEDYEQYF
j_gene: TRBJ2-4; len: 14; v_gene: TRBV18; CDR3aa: CASSLTSEVNIQYF
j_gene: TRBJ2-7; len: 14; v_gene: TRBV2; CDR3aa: CASRGLAGVSEQYF
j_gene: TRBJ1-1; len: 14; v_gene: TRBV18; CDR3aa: CASSPTALNTEAFF
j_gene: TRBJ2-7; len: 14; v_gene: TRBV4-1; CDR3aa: CASSIRDLIYEQYF
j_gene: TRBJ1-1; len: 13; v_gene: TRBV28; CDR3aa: CASIYAPRTEAFF
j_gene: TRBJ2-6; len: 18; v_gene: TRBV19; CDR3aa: CASSLEGLELPGANVLTF
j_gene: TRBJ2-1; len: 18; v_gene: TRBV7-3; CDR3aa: CASSLMGTSGRAVHEQFF
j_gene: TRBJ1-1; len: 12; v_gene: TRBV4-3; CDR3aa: CASSLGTGLAFF
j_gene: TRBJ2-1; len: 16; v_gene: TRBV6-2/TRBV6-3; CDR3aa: CASSLSRTHNHNEQFF
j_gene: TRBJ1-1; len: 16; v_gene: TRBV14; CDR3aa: CASSQVSWSTAGWAFF
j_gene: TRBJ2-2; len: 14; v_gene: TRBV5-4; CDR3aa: CASSLTERTGELFF
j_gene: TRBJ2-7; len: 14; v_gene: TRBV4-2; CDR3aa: CASSQDRGRWEQYF
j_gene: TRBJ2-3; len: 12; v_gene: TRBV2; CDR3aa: CASSSAGGTQYF
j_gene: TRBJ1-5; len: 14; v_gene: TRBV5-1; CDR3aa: CASSLTGTDQPQHF
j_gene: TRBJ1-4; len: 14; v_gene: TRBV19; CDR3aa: CASSIGPSTEKLFF
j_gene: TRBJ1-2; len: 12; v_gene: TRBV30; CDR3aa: CAWASGGRGYTF
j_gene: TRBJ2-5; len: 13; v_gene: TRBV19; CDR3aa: CASSPGVQETQYF
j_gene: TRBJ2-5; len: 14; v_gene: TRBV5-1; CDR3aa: CASSDGAAFETQYF
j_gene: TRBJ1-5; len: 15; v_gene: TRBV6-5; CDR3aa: CASSYSTTGDQPQHF
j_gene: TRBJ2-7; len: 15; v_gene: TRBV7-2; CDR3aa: CASSFTPSGRYEQYF
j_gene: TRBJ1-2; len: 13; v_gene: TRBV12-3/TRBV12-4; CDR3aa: CASTQTGHGGYTF